A selection of T cell receptor beta chains follows, all from one sample in a study of blood T cell repertoires in COVID-19. The table came from immunoSEQ multiplex PCR; TCRdb's copy has only in-frame clones and leaves some out. The table has 200,000 to 250,000 clones, around 84% seen once; the top ten hold around 6.5%. The sample taken for sequencing was PBMCs or T cells enriched from blood (not recorded which). Receptors originate from a woman aged 40 to 49 who had recovered from COVID-19. CDR3s include the opening cysteine and the closing phenylalanine or tryptophan. D genes are given only for firm matches. Clone size is stated in some rows and not others, as once, few, many or a class when expanded.

d_gene,abundance,v_gene,j_gene,CDR3nt,CDR3aa
TRBD2,NA,TRBV3-1/TRBV3-2,TRBJ2-5,TGTGCCAGCAGCCAGGCGTCTAGCGGGAGGGGAGAGACCCAGTACTTC,CASSQASSGRGETQYF
NA,NA,TRBV28,TRBJ1-2,TGTGCCAGCAGTCGGCGGGCTGGGGATAACTATGGCTACACCTTC,CASSRRAGDNYGYTF
NA,NA,TRBV13,TRBJ2-5,TGTGCCAGCAGCCCCCGGGAAGGAGGCGAGACCCAGTACTTC,CASSPREGGETQYF
TRBD1,NA,TRBV10-3,TRBJ1-6,TGTGCCATCAGGTTCAGGGGGCTGTGGGATTCACCCCTCCACTTT,CAIRFRGLWDSPLHF
NA,NA,TRBV18,TRBJ2-3,TGTGCCAGCTCACCACCCTCTGGCACAGATACGCAGTATTTT,CASSPPSGTDTQYF
NA,few,TRBV7-2,TRBJ2-1,TGTGCCAGCAGCTTCTCACGCGTCAATGAGCAGTTCTTC,CASSFSRVNEQFF
TRBD1,once,TRBV4-3,TRBJ2-6,TGCGCCAGCAGCCAAGATGGGGCACAGGGGTTCTCTGGGGCCAACGTCCTGACTTTC,CASSQDGAQGFSGANVLTF
TRBD2,NA,TRBV30,TRBJ2-3,TGTGCCTGGACTAGCGGGAGAGTACTCACAGATACGCAGTATTTT,CAWTSGRVLTDTQYF
TRBD2,NA,TRBV20-1,TRBJ2-3,TGCAGTGCTAATGACCCTAGCGGGGAGAAGACAGATACGCAGTATTTT,CSANDPSGEKTDTQYF
NA,NA,TRBV21-1,TRBJ2-7,TGTGCCAGCAGCAAGGGCCAGGGGGCGACGCCCTTTTCCTACGAGCAGTACTTC,CASSKGQGATPFSYEQYF
TRBD1,NA,TRBV28,TRBJ2-3,TGTGCCAGCAGTTCGGACAGGGGGACAGATACGCAGTATTTT,CASSSDRGTDTQYF
TRBD1,NA,TRBV19,TRBJ1-3,TGTGCCAGTAGCTGGGACAGGGGGAACACCATATATTTT,CASSWDRGNTIYF
TRBD1,NA,TRBV19,TRBJ1-1,TGTGCCACCGGGACAGGGGCCTACTCGGGGAACACTGAAGCTTTCTTT,CATGTGAYSGNTEAFF
NA,NA,TRBV28,TRBJ2-3,TGTGCCAGCAACGATCAGGCGGGGACGCAGTATTTT,CASNDQAGTQYF
TRBD2,NA,TRBV5-4,TRBJ2-5,TGTGCCAGCAGCGCGACCGGGACTAGCGGGAGCGGTTTTGCCGTGACCCAGTACTTC,CASSATGTSGSGFAVTQYF
NA,NA,TRBV27,TRBJ2-7,TGTGCCAGCAGTTTCTCCACAGGGCCATACGAGCAGTACTTC,CASSFSTGPYEQYF
TRBD2,few,TRBV28,TRBJ2-7,TGTGCCAGCAGTTTTATCGCCTGGGGGGGAGACTACGAGCAGTACTTC,CASSFIAWGGDYEQYF
NA,NA,TRBV28,TRBJ1-2,TGTGCCAGCAGTTCCGGGACACTGGTTAACTATGGCTACACCTTC,CASSSGTLVNYGYTF
TRBD2,NA,TRBV7-2,TRBJ2-3,TGTGCCAGCAGCGGGACTAGGGGCACAGATACGCAGTATTTT,CASSGTRGTDTQYF
NA,NA,TRBV6-5,TRBJ1-1,TGTGCCAGCAGTTACTTTAGGCCGCAGGGGAGCACTGAAGCTTTCTTT,CASSYFRPQGSTEAFF
TRBD2,NA,TRBV11-2,TRBJ2-7,TGTGCCAGCAGCTCAGTCCGCGGGAGGGCCGGAGAGCAGTACTTC,CASSSVRGRAGEQYF
NA,NA,TRBV5-1,TRBJ2-1,TGCGCCAGCAGTTTAGGCGGTTTTACCTACAATGAGCAGTTCTTC,CASSLGGFTYNEQFF
TRBD2,NA,TRBV5-4,TRBJ2-3,TGTGCCAGCAGTGGGGGGGAAGCGGGACCCTATCGCACAGATACGCAGTATTTT,CASSGGEAGPYRTDTQYF
TRBD2,NA,TRBV7-9,TRBJ2-1,TGTGCCAGCAGCCGACTAGCTTTGGGTATCAATGAGCAGTTCTTC,CASSRLALGINEQFF
NA,many,TRBV9,TRBJ2-1,TGTGCCAGCAGCGTAGGACTAGGATTTATTGAGCAGTTCTTC,CASSVGLGFIEQFF
NA,NA,TRBV15,TRBJ1-1,TGTGCCACCAGCAGAAACGCCTTCGGGACTGGGAACACTGAAGCTTTCTTT,CATSRNAFGTGNTEAFF